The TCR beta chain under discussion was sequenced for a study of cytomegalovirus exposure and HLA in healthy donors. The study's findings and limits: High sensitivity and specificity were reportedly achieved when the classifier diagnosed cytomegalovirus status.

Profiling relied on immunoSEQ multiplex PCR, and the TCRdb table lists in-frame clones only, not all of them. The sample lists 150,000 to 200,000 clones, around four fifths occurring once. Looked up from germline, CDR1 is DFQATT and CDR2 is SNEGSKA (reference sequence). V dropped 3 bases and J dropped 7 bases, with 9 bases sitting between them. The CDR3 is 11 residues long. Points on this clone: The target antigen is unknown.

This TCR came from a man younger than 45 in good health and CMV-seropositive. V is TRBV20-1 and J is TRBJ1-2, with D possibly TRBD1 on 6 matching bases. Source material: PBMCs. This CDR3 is CSASGRGGYTF. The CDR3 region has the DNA TGCAGTGCTAGCGGCAGGGGTGGCTACACCTTC.